Listed here are 2 T cell receptor beta chains from one sample, sequenced in a study of CD8 T cells in Susac syndrome. Random hexamers were used to reverse transcribe roughly 0.5 to 1 ug of RNA. From the immunoSEQ multiplex PCR reads, TCRdb called clonotypes with MiXCR, one entry per CDR3 protein. The table shows about 130,000 distinct CDR3 sequences, with 95% occurring only once. The sequenced sample was CD8+ T cells from PBMCs. The receptor set was obtained from a human donor with Susac syndrome.

The chain joins TRBV11-2 to TRBJ2-1; perhaps TRBD2 as D (5 bases). In germline, CDR1 is SGHAT, CDR2 FQNNGV. V was trimmed by 1 base and J by 2 bases, leaving 21 bases between them. This CDR3 is 19 amino acids long. The CDR3 DNA reads TGTGCCAGCAGCTTAGGTCACCCGACGGACTCCCCCGCCTACAATGAGCAGTTCTTC. Its protein product is CASSLGHPTDSPAYNEQFF.

This clonotype was recorded once. The chain is built from TRBV12-3 or TRBV12-4 and TRBJ2-3; TRBD1 agrees at 8 bases. After removal of 3 bases from V and 15 bases from J, the junction contained 5 bases not matched to a gene. The CDR3 is made up of 11 amino acids. The CDR3 coding sequence is TGTGCCAGCAGTTTTGGGGACAGGACATATTTT. Residues: CASSFGDRTYF.